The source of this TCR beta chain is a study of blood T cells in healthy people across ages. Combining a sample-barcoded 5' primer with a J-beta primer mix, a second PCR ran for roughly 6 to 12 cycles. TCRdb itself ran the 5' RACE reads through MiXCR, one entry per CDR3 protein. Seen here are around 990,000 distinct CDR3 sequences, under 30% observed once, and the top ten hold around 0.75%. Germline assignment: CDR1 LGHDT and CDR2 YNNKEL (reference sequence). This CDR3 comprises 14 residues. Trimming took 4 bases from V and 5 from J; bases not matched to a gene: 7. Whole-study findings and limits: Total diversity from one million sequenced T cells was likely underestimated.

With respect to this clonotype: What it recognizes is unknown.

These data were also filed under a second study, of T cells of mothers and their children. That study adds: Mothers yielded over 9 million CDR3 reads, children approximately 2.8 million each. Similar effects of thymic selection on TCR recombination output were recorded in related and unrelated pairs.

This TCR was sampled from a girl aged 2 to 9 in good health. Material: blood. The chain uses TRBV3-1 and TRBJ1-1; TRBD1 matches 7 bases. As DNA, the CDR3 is TGTGCCAGCAGCCGGGACAGCGGGTGGACTGAAGCTTTCTTT. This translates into CASSRDSGWTEAFF.